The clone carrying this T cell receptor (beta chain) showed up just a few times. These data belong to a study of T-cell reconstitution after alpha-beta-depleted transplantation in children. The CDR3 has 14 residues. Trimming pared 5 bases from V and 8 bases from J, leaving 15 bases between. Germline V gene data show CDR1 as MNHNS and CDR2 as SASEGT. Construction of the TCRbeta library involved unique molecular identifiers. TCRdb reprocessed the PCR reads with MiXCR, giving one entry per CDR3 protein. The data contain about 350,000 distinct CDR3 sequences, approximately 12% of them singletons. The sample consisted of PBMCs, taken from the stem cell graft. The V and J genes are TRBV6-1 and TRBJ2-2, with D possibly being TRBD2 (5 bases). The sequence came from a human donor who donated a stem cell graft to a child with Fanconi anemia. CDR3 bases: TGTGCCAGCAGTCCCCAACTAGTTGCTGGGGAGCTGTTTTTT. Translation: CASSPQLVAGELFF.